The subject of this entry is one T cell receptor (beta chain). Total RNA was isolated from each sample in quantities of at least 5.5 micrograms. Primed by a sample-barcoded 5' primer and a J-beta primer mix, a second PCR proceeded for roughly 7 to 12 cycles. Each cDNA molecule was tagged by a template-switch adaptor with 12 random nucleotides. One entry per CDR3 protein results from TCRdb running MiXCR on the 5' RACE reads. This sample has around 1,800,000 distinct CDR3 sequences, with about two fifths found just once. The sample originates from a study of blood T cells in healthy people across ages. This CDR3 has 18 residues. V shed 1 base and J shed 0 bases, with 13 bases lying between them. Per germline, CDR1 SGHAT and CDR2 FQDESV (reference sequence).

The specimen was blood. The V call is TRBV11-1, the J call TRBJ2-6; D perhaps matches TRBD1 (5 bases). The receptor was derived from a human donor in good health. The CDR3 DNA sequence: TGTGCCAGCAGCTTAGGGGGCGTACCCCGCTCTGGGGCCAACGTCCTGACTTTC. This translates into CASSLGGVPRSGANVLTF.